These 10 T cell receptor beta chains were sequenced from one sample in a study of CD8 T cells in Susac syndrome. An input of 0.5 to 1 ug of RNA was subjected to reverse transcription using random hexamers. A single record per CDR3 protein comes from TCRdb applying MiXCR to the immunoSEQ multiplex PCR reads. The repertoire holds about 120,000 distinct CDR3 sequences, 85% to 95% seen once, with 0.28% in the top ten. Sequencing used CD8+ T cells from PBMCs. The receptor set was obtained from a human donor with Susac syndrome.

CDR3 in amino acids: CASSWAGVNRELFF. Here the CDR3 DNA reads TGTGCCAGCAGTTGGGCGGGAGTGAACCGGGAGCTGTTTTTT. This chain joins TRBV12-3 or TRBV12-4 and TRBJ2-2; 7 bases line up with TRBD2. The CDR3 has 14 amino acids. V lost 4 bases and J lost 9; bases outside the gene matches: 8.

The V and J genes are TRBV19 and TRBJ2-7, with D uncertain. V was cut by 6 bases and J by 3 bases, with 12 bases left in between. Germline lookup yields CDR1 LNHDA and CDR2 SQIVND (reference sequence). This CDR3 region has 13 residues. Written as DNA, the CDR3 is TGTGCCAGTAGCCTTACGGACGTCTACGAGCAGTACTTC. Its translation: CASSLTDVYEQYF.

V usage is TRBV13 and J usage is TRBJ2-4; 9 bases map to TRBD1. Germline loops: CDR1 PRHDT, CDR2 FYEKMQ (reference sequence). The CDR3 runs 14 residues. The junction had 5 bases not matched to a gene; V was cut back by 5 bases and J by 6 bases. The CDR3 DNA is TGTGCCAGCAGCGTCCGGGACAGGGTAAACATTCAGTACTTC. As protein: CASSVRDRVNIQYF.

This clonotype was recorded once. A read error may account for a junction end that differs from germline. The chain has TRBV19 and TRBJ2-1; TRBD1 agrees at 8 bases. Per germline, CDR1 LNHDA and CDR2 SQIVND (reference sequence). The CDR3 covers 12 residues. In DNA, the CDR3 is TGTGCCAGTAGAGCGTTGGCGGGACAGGTCCTCTTC. This translates into CASRALAGQVLF.

The chain uses TRBV12-3 or TRBV12-4 and TRBJ1-1; tentative D call: TRBD1 (5 bases). V was shortened by 1 base and J by 3 bases, with 12 bases between the two germline ends. The CDR3 is 15 amino acids. In DNA form, the CDR3 reads TGTGCCAGCAGTTTAGGACAGTGGGATTACACTGAAGCTTTCTTT. Its protein is CASSLGQWDYTEAFF.

The chain uses TRBV15 and TRBJ2-7; TRBD1 is a possible D gene (6 bases). The CDR3 sequence is 15 residues long. Germline V CDR1 and CDR2: LNHNV, YYDKDF (reference sequence). The V end lost 0 bases, the J end lost 3 bases, and 12 bases lay between the germline ends. CDR3 sequence (DNA): TGTGCCACCAGCAGAGATCTGGGACAAGTCTACGAGCAGTACTTC. Protein sequence: CATSRDLGQVYEQYF.

The count of this clonotype is one. The CDR3 loop is CASSLGRQGFGTEAFF. The CDR3 coding sequence is TGCGCCAGCAGCTTGGGCCGACAGGGTTTTGGCACTGAAGCTTTCTTT. The genes are TRBV5-1 and TRBJ1-1; 7 bases are shared with TRBD1. Germline trimming cut 0 bases from V and 4 bases from J; bases unmatched to any gene: 9. Germline CDR1 is SGHRS and CDR2 is YFSETQ. This CDR3 has 16 residues. The complete variable domain, with remaining parts taken from reference TRBV5-1 and TRBJ1-1, reads KAGVTQTPRYLIKTRGQQVTLSCSPISGHRSVSWYQQTPGQGLQFLFEYFSETQRNKGNFPGRFSGRQFSNSRSEMNVSTLELGDSALYLCASSLGRQGFGTEAFFGQGTRLTVV.

The rearrangement uses TRBV12-3 or TRBV12-4 and TRBJ2-7; D possibly corresponds to TRBD1 (6 bases). CDR3 length: 16 amino acids. V was clipped by 7 bases and J by 2 bases, with 21 bases between them. CDR3 nucleotide sequence: TGTGCCAGCACCTCTACCTCGGACAGCTCAGCCTACGAGCAGTACTTC. It is translated as CASTSTSDSSAYEQYF.

This clonotype showed up just once. The V and J genes are TRBV18 and TRBJ2-7; the match to TRBD2 covers 7 bases. V dropped 6 bases and J dropped 2; count of bases not matched to a gene: 7. CDR3 size: 14 residues. The germline V gene encodes CDR1 KGHSH and CDR2 LQKENI. In DNA form, the CDR3 reads TGTGCCAGCTCCCCAAGCGGGGAGACCTACGAGCAGTACTTC. It encodes CASSPSGETYEQYF.

The genes are TRBV12-3 or TRBV12-4 and TRBJ2-7, with 10 bases aligning to TRBD1. The CDR3 spans 14 residues. Losses at the gene ends were 11 bases for V and 6 bases for J; bases not matched to a gene: 13. The CDR3 region is CASQAGTGASEQYF. CDR3 DNA: TGTGCCTCACAGGCCGGGACAGGGGCGAGCGAGCAGTACTTC.